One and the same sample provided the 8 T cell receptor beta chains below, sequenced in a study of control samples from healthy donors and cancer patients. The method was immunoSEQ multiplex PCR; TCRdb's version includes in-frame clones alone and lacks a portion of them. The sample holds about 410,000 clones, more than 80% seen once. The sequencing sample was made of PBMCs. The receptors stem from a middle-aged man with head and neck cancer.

The CDR3 loop is CASSLITFARNTGELFF. Here the CDR3 DNA reads TGTGCCAGCAGTTTAATTACCTTTGCCCGAAACACCGGGGAGCTGTTTTTT. The genes are TRBV27 and TRBJ2-2; D unclear. Between the trimmed V and J ends, which lost 2 bases and 2 bases, there was a span of 15 bases. The V gene's germline CDR1 is MNHEY and CDR2 SMNVEV (reference sequence). This CDR3 is built from 17 residues.

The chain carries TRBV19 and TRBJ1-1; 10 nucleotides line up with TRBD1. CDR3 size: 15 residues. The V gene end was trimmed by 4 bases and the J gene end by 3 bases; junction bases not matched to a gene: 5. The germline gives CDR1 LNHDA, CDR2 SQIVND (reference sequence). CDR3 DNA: TGTGCCAGTAGTACTCGACAGGGGGCGGACACTGAAGCTTTCTTT. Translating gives CASSTRQGADTEAFF.

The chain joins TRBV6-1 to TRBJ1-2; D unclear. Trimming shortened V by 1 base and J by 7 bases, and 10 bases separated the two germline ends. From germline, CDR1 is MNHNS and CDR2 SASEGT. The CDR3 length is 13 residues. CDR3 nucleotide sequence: TGTGCCAGCAGTGAAGACGGCGTGCGTGGCTACACCTTC. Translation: CASSEDGVRGYTF.

CDR3 in amino acids: CASSQDPWTSGGAKQYF. The CDR3 bases are TGCGCCAGCAGCCAAGATCCCTGGACTAGCGGGGGGGCTAAGCAGTACTTC. This chain links TRBV4-3 with TRBJ2-7; 15 bases agree with TRBD2. The CDR3 loop spans 17 amino acids. The germline V gene encodes CDR1 LGHNA and CDR2 YSLEER. Trimming took 0 bases from V and 8 from J; bases not matched to a gene: 8.

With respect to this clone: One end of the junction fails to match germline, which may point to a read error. In DNA form, the CDR3 reads TGTGCCTGGAGCCCCCTCGAAACCTCCCACGAGCAGTACTTC. This translates into CAWSPLETSHEQYF. The chain joins TRBV30 to TRBJ2-7; the D is unclear. Germline CDR1 is GTSNPN and CDR2 is SVGIG (reference sequence). This CDR3 region has 14 residues. The full variable domain, in which reference TRBV30 and TRBJ2-7 provide the parts outside the CDR3, is SQTIHQWPATLVQPVGSPLSLECTVEGTSNPNLYWYRQAAGRGLQLLFYSVGIGQISSEVPQNLSASRPQDRQFILSSKKLLLSDSGFYLCAWSPLETSHEQYFGPGTRLTVT.

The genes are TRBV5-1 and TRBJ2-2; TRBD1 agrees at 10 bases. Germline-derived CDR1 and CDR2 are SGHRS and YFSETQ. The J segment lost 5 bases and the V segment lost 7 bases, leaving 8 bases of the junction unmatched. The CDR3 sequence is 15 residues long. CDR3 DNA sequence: TGCGCCAGCGGGGCGACAGGGGGCAATACCGGGGAGCTGTTTTTT. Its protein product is CASGATGGNTGELFF.

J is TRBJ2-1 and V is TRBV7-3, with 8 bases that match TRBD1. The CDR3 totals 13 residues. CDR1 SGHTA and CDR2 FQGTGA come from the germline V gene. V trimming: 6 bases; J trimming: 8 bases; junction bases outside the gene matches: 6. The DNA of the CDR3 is TGTGCCAGCAGGGGAACAGGGGGATATGAGCAGTTCTTC. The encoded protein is CASRGTGGYEQFF.

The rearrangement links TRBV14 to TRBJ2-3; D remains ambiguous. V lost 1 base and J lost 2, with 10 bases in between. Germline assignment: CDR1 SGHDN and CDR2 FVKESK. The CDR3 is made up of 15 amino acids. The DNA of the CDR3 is TGTGCCAGCAGCCAAGTGGGTACACCCACAGATACGCAGTATTTT. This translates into CASSQVGTPTDTQYF.